This TCR beta chain emerged from a study of synovial regulatory T cells in juvenile arthritis. Findings of the study overall: CDR3 overlap with synovial Tregs was higher for iaTregs than other blood Tregs. Largely private between patients, iaTreg TCR repertoires showed partial overlap with synovial Teff and blood CPL repertoires.

Profiled with immunoSEQ multiplex PCR; TCRdb holds only in-frame clones, not every one. Its table records around 10,000 clones. Donors were 11 juvenile idiopathic arthritis patients with active disease. The CDR3 runs to 13 residues. No DNA has been recorded. Per germline, CDR1 SGDLS and CDR2 YYNGEE. As concerns this clone: Antigen specificity is unknown.

V gene TRBV9 combines with J gene TRBJ1-5. This TCR was sampled from a donor aged 2 to 35 with juvenile idiopathic arthritis. Material: Treg cells from blood. Subset in this sample: remaining (HLA-DR-negative) circulating blood Treg cells. The CDR3 loop reads CASSRDSNQPQHF.